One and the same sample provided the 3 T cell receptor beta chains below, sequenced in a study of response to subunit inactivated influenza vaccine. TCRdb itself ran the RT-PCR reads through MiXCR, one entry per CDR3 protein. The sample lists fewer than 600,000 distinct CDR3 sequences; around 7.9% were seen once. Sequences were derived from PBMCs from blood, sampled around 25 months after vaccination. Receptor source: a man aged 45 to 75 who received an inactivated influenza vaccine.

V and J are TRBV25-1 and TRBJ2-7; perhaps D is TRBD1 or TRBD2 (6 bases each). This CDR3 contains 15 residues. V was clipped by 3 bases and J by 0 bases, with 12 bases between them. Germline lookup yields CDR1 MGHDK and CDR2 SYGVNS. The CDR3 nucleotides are TGTGCCAGCAGTGATGCGGAGGGGGTCTCCTACGAGCAGTACTTC. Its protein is CASSDAEGVSYEQYF.

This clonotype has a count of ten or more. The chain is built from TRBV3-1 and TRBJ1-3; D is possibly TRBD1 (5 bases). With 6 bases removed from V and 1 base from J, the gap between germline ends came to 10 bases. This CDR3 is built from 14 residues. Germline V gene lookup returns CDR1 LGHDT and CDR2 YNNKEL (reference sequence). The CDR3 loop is CASSPGISGNTIYF. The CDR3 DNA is TGTGCCAGCAGTCCAGGGATTTCTGGAAACACCATATATTTT.

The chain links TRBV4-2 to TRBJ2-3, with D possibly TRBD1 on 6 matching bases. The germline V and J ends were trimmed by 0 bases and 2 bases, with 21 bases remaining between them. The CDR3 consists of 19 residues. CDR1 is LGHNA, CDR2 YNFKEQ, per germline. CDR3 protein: CASSQDRAGVGRSTDTQYF. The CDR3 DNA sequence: TGTGCCAGCAGCCAAGATCGGGCAGGGGTTGGAAGATCCACAGATACGCAGTATTTT.